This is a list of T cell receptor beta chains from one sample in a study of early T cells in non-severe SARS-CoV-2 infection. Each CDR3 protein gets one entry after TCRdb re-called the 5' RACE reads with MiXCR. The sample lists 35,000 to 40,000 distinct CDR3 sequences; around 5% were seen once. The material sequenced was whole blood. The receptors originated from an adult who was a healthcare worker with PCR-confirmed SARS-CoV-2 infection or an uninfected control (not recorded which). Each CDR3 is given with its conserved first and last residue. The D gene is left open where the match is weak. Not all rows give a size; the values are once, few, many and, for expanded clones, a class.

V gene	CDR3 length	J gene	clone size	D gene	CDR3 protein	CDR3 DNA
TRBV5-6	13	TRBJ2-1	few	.	CASSFGLHNEQFF	TGTGCCAGCAGCTTCGGACTCCACAATGAGCAGTTCTTC
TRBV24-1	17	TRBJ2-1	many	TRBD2	CATLCHYSGRAYNEQFF	TGTGCCACCTTATGCCATTATAGCGGGAGGGCTTACAATGAGCAGTTCTTC
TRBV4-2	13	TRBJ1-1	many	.	CASSWGRNTEAFF	TGTGCCAGCAGCTGGGGCAGAAACACTGAAGCTTTCTTT
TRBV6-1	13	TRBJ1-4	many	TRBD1	CASTTGGFKKLFF	TGTGCCAGCACCACAGGGGGCTTTAAAAAACTGTTTTTT
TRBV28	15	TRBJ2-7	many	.	CASSFSSLVSYEQYF	TGTGCCAGCAGTTTCAGTTCCCTCGTCTCCTACGAGCAGTACTTC
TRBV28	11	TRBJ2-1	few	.	CASSLLHEQFF	TGTGCCAGCAGTTTGCTACATGAGCAGTTCTTC
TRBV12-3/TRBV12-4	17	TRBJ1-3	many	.	CASSLVARGVSGNTIYF	TGTGCCAGCAGTTTAGTGGCCCGAGGGGTATCTGGAAACACCATATATTTT
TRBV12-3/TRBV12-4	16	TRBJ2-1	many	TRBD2	CASSSLAGGPIDEQFF	TGTGCCAGCAGTTCACTAGCGGGGGGGCCTATCGATGAGCAGTTCTTC
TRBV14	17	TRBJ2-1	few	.	CASSQDWHPLMNNEQFF	TGTGCCAGCAGCCAAGATTGGCATCCCCTAATGAACAATGAGCAGTTCTTC
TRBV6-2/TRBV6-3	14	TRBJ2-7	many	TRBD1	CASRIGGTVYEQYF	TGTGCCAGCAGAATTGGTGGGACAGTCTACGAGCAGTACTTC
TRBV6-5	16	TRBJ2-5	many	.	CASRKLRGSFQETQYF	TGTGCCAGCAGAAAACTCCGAGGGTCGTTCCAAGAGACCCAGTACTTC
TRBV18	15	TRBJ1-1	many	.	CASSPPSRRNTEASF	TGTGCCAGCTCACCACCTTCCAGGAGGAACACTGAAGCTTCTTTT
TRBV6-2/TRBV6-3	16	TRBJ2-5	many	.	CASSVSGATYQETQYF	TGTGCCAGCAGTGTCTCAGGGGCGACGTACCAAGAGACCCAGTACTTC
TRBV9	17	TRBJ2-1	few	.	CASSVAWTGALYNEQFF	TGTGCCAGCAGCGTAGCTTGGACGGGGGCCCTATACAATGAGCAGTTCTTC
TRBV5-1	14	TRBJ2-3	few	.	CASSNSRRSDTQYF	TGCGCCAGCAGCAACTCCCGCAGGTCAGATACGCAGTATTTT
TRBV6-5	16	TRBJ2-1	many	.	CASSKKGGSSYNEQFF	TGTGCCAGCAGTAAGAAAGGGGGTAGCTCCTACAATGAGCAGTTCTTC
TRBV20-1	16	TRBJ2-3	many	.	CSAPRGGGHFPDTQYF	TGCAGTGCTCCCCGAGGGGGGGGCCATTTCCCAGATACGCAGTATTTT
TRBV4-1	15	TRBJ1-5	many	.	CASSQDWVSNQPQHF	TGCGCCAGCAGCCAAGACTGGGTTAGCAATCAGCCCCAGCATTTT
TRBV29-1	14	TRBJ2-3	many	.	CSVVDFLSADTQYF	TGCAGCGTTGTCGACTTTCTCAGCGCAGATACGCAGTATTTT
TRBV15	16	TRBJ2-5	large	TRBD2	CATSSDSGGLQETQYF	TGTGCCACCAGCAGCGATAGCGGGGGCCTTCAAGAGACCCAGTACTTC
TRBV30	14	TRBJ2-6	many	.	CAWTGVAGANVLTF	TGTGCCTGGACAGGGGTCGCTGGGGCCAACGTCCTGACTTTC
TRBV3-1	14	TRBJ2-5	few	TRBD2	CASSRRGGEETQYF	TGTGCCAGCAGCCGGCGGGGGGGCGAAGAGACCCAGTACTTC
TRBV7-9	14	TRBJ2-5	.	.	CASSRDQLQETQYF	TGTGCCAGCAGCCGGGACCAACTCCAAGAGACCCAGTACTTC
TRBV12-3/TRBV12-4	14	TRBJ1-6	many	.	CASSLTGRGSPLHF	TGTGCCAGCAGCTTAACAGGCAGGGGCTCACCCCTCCACTTT
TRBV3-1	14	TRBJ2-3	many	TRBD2	CASSLQTGGATQYF	TGTGCCAGCAGCCTTCAAACGGGGGGGGCTACGCAGTATTTT
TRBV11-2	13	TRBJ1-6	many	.	CASSETSNSPLHF	TGTGCCAGCAGCGAGACAAGTAATTCACCCCTCCACTTT
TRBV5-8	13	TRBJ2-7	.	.	CASSTLPGYEQYF	TGTGCCAGCAGCACCCTACCCGGGTACGAGCAGTACTTC
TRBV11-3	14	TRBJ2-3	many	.	CASSLEIRGDTQYF	TGTGCCAGCAGCTTAGAGATCAGGGGAGATACGCAGTATTTT
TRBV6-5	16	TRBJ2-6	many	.	CASSADGGAGANVLTF	TGTGCCAGCAGTGCCGACGGCGGGGCTGGGGCCAACGTCCTGACTTTC
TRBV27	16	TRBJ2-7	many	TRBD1	CASSFDGTGAYYEQYF	TGTGCCAGCAGTTTCGATGGGACAGGGGCGTACTACGAGCAGTACTTC
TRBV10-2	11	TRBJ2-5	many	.	CASSELETQYF	TGCGCCAGCAGTGAGTTAGAGACCCAGTACTTC
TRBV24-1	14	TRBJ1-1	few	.	CATRTTDRKGEAFF	TGTGCCACCAGGACGACGGACCGAAAAGGGGAAGCTTTCTTT
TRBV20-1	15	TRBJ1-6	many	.	CSAPSWGLHNSPLHF	TGCAGTGCCCCCTCTTGGGGACTTCATAATTCACCCCTCCACTTT
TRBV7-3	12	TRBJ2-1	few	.	CASSLNSNEQFF	TGTGCCAGCAGCTTAAACAGCAATGAGCAGTTCTTC
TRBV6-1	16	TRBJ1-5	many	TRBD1	CASSEGDSWRGQPQHF	TGTGCCAGCAGCGAAGGGGACAGTTGGCGCGGTCAGCCCCAGCATTTT
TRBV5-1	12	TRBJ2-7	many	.	CASSWKGGEQYF	TGCGCCAGCAGCTGGAAGGGGGGTGAGCAGTACTTC
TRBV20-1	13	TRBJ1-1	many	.	CSARGLIDTEAFF	TGCAGTGCTAGAGGGCTGATAGACACTGAAGCTTTCTTT
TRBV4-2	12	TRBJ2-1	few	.	CASSQDRGIRFF	TGTGCCAGCAGCCAAGATCGAGGCATCCGGTTCTTC
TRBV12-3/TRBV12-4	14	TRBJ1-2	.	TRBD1	CASSLKGQVRGYTF	TGTGCCAGCAGTTTAAAGGGACAGGTTCGAGGCTACACCTTC
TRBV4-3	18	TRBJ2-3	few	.	CASSQEVLSARETDTQYF	TGCGCCAGCAGCCAAGAAGTCTTATCGGCTAGAGAGACAGATACGCAGTATTTT
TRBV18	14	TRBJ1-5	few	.	CASSQGVGNQPQHF	TGTGCCAGCTCACAGGGGGTTGGCAATCAGCCCCAGCATTTT
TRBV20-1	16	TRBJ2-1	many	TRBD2	CSASAGLAGVYNEQFF	TGCAGTGCTAGCGCCGGACTAGCGGGAGTGTACAATGAGCAGTTCTTC
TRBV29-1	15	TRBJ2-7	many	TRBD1	CSARTGYEAPAEQYF	TGCAGCGCGAGGACAGGGTATGAGGCTCCTGCCGAGCAGTACTTC
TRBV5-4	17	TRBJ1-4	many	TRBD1	CASSLGQRGQGNEKLFF	TGTGCCAGCAGCTTGGGCCAGAGGGGACAGGGGAACGAAAAACTGTTTTTT
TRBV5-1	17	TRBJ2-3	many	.	CASSENRDEYGTDTQYF	TGCGCCAGCAGCGAAAACAGGGATGAATATGGCACAGATACGCAGTATTTT
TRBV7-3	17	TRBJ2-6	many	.	CASSLDLLGPGANVLTF	TGTGCCAGCAGCCTCGACCTGTTGGGCCCTGGGGCCAACGTCCTGACTTTC
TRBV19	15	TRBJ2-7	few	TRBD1	CASSPPDRGTYEQYF	TGTGCCAGTAGTCCCCCGGACAGGGGAACCTACGAGCAGTACTTC
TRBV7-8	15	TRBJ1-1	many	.	CASSLAGPRDTEAFF	TGTGCCAGCAGCTTAGCGGGTCCAAGGGATACTGAAGCTTTCTTT
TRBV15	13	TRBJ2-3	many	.	CATSRQSGDTQYF	TGTGCCACCAGCAGACAATCTGGAGATACGCAGTATTTT